A selection of T cell receptor beta chains follows, all from one sample in a study of T cell responses to AZD1222 COVID-19 vaccine. TCRdb's copy holds only in-frame clones and misses some; the assay was immunoSEQ multiplex PCR. The sample lists about 100,000 clones; 90% to 95% were seen once. The sample was peripheral blood, taken on day 0 of AZD1222 vaccination. The receptors come from an adult in good health. Each CDR3 is given with its conserved first and last residue. The D gene is left open where the match is weak. Some rows mark clone size as missing; the rest say once, few, many or name a class of expanded clone.

D gene	V gene	clone size	J gene	CDR3 protein	CDR3 DNA
.	TRBV6-2/TRBV6-3	.	TRBJ2-2	CASSYRDTGELFF	TGTGCCAGCAGTTATAGGGACACCGGGGAGCTGTTTTTT
.	TRBV11-2	few	TRBJ1-1	CASSLAKQNTEAFF	TGTGCCAGCAGCTTGGCAAAGCAGAACACTGAAGCTTTCTTT
TRBD1	TRBV5-5	.	TRBJ2-7	CASSLFMTGGAYEQYF	TGTGCCAGCAGCTTGTTTATGACAGGGGGGGCCTACGAGCAGTACTTC
TRBD1	TRBV27	once	TRBJ1-2	CASSLEGGPPGGYTF	TGTGCCAGCAGTTTAGAAGGGGGCCCCCCGGGGGGCTACACCTTC
.	TRBV2	.	TRBJ2-7	CASRRSPSYEQYF	TGTGCCAGCAGGCGGAGCCCCTCCTACGAGCAGTACTTC
.	TRBV5-1	.	TRBJ1-1	CASKSGALNTEAFF	TGCGCCAGCAAGTCAGGGGCCCTGAACACTGAAGCTTTCTTT
.	TRBV10-1	.	TRBJ2-7	CASSDPVRVPNEQYF	TGCGCCAGCAGTGACCCCGTGCGGGTTCCAAACGAGCAGTACTTC
.	TRBV6-2/TRBV6-3	.	TRBJ1-1	CASSPPGPRNTEAFF	TGTGCCAGCAGCCCCCCGGGACCCAGGAACACTGAAGCTTTCTTT
TRBD2	TRBV27	.	TRBJ2-7	CASSFSSGRPSYEQYF	TGTGCCAGCAGTTTTTCCAGCGGGAGGCCTTCCTACGAGCAGTACTTC
.	TRBV29-1	.	TRBJ2-5	CSVKSRVATTQYF	TGCAGCGTTAAATCGAGGGTCGCAACGACCCAGTACTTC
.	TRBV10-1	.	TRBJ1-1	CASSISKNTEAFF	TGCGCCAGCAGTATCAGTAAGAACACTGAAGCTTTCTTT
.	TRBV28	once	TRBJ1-6	CASSPTGTAGNSPLHF	TGTGCCAGCAGTCCGACAGGCACAGCGGGGAATTCACCCCTCCACTTT
TRBD1	TRBV29-1	.	TRBJ2-7	CSVLDRGYEQYF	TGCAGCGTTCTAGACAGGGGTTACGAGCAGTACTTC
TRBD1	TRBV5-5	.	TRBJ2-7	CASRTGTGHYEQYF	TGTGCCAGCAGGACCGGGACAGGGCACTACGAGCAGTACTTC
.	TRBV4-2	.	TRBJ1-1	CASSQDLWFGTEAFF	TGTGCCAGCAGCCAAGATCTCTGGTTCGGCACTGAAGCTTTCTTT
TRBD1	TRBV27	.	TRBJ1-1	CASSPWTGGGTEAFF	TGTGCCAGCAGTCCGTGGACAGGGGGAGGGACTGAAGCTTTCTTT
.	TRBV7-3	.	TRBJ2-6	CASRIKSGANVLTF	TGTGCCAGCAGGATAAAATCTGGGGCCAACGTCCTGACTTTC
.	TRBV12-3/TRBV12-4	.	TRBJ1-2	CASSSGDYGYTF	TGTGCCAGCAGTTCTGGGGACTATGGCTACACCTTC
.	TRBV7-3	once	TRBJ1-6	CASSLAGINSPLHF	TGTGCCAGCAGCTTGGCAGGGATCAATTCACCCCTCCACTTT
.	TRBV5-5	once	TRBJ1-6	CASSSRTLADSPLHF	TGTGCCAGCAGCTCAAGGACCTTGGCGGATTCACCCCTCCACTTT
.	TRBV2	.	TRBJ1-5	CASTGNRGNQPQHF	TGTGCCAGCACGGGGAACAGGGGCAATCAGCCCCAGCATTTT
TRBD1	TRBV29-1	.	TRBJ2-2	CSVEGQGRAGELFF	TGCAGCGTTGAAGGACAGGGAAGGGCCGGGGAGCTGTTTTTT
TRBD2	TRBV19	.	TRBJ2-7	CASSTSAGGPLEQYF	TGTGCCAGTAGTACCTCAGCGGGGGGGCCTCTCGAGCAGTACTTC
TRBD1	TRBV5-1	.	TRBJ2-7	CASSESQGAPSYEQYF	TGCGCCAGCAGCGAGTCTCAGGGGGCCCCATCCTACGAGCAGTACTTC
.	TRBV6-5	.	TRBJ2-1	CASSYRLTSYNEQFF	TGTGCCAGCAGTTACCGACTTACTAGCTACAATGAGCAGTTCTTC
.	TRBV4-1	.	TRBJ1-4	CASSQDGYEKLFF	TGCGCCAGCAGCCAAGATGGCTATGAAAAACTGTTTTTT
.	TRBV7-2	.	TRBJ1-1	CASSLSFRDTEAFF	TGTGCCAGCAGCTTGTCTTTTAGGGACACTGAAGCTTTCTTT
.	TRBV5-1	once	TRBJ2-2	CASSLVGGAGELFF	TGCGCCAGCAGCTTGGTCGGCGGGGCCGGGGAGCTGTTTTTT
.	TRBV5-4	.	TRBJ1-6	CASSVDRGSSPLHF	TGTGCCAGCAGCGTCGACCGGGGCTCTTCACCCCTCCACTTT
TRBD2	TRBV3-1/TRBV3-2	once	TRBJ2-3	CASSQAEGLAGEWTQYF	TGTGCCAGCAGCCAAGCCGAGGGACTAGCGGGAGAGTGGACGCAGTATTTT
.	TRBV11-3	.	TRBJ1-5	CASSLVVWGTGQPQHF	TGTGCCAGCAGCTTAGTAGTGTGGGGAACAGGCCAGCCCCAGCATTTT
.	TRBV6-5	.	TRBJ2-1	CASSLSRGEQFF	TGTGCCAGCAGCCTCTCGCGTGGTGAGCAGTTCTTC
TRBD1	TRBV19	.	TRBJ1-1	CASSTGGGVTEAFF	TGTGCCAGTAGTACAGGGGGAGGTGTCACTGAAGCTTTCTTT
.	TRBV5-6	.	TRBJ1-6	CASSLDGASNSPLHF	TGTGCCAGCAGCTTAGATGGGGCCTCTAATTCACCCCTCCACTTT
.	TRBV6-1	.	TRBJ1-2	CASSEAKGDYGYTF	TGTGCCAGCAGTGAAGCAAAGGGGGACTATGGCTACACCTTC
.	TRBV3-1/TRBV3-2	.	TRBJ1-1	CASSSGATEAFF	TGTGCCAGCAGCTCCGGGGCGACTGAAGCTTTCTTT